What follows are 13 T cell receptor beta chains derived from one specimen sequenced in a study of T cell repertoires in cytomegalovirus infection. Each CDR3 protein gets one entry after TCRdb re-called the reads with MiXCR. The sample lists 180,000 or so distinct CDR3 sequences, roughly 17% occurring once. The sample comprised CD8+ T cells from PBMCs. The receptors come from a human donor in good health (CMV status not recorded). Some clones in this sample may be carry-over from other donors' samples.

Notes on this clonotype: A read error is possible here, since a much larger clone lies one base away. J is TRBJ1-1 and V is TRBV7-2; D is undetermined. The germline V gene encodes CDR1 SGHTA and CDR2 FQGNSA. V lost 5 bases and J 0 bases, leaving 10 bases between the germline ends. The CDR3 has 14 residues. CDR3 DNA sequence: TGTGCCAGCAGCGTGAGGAGGGTGAACACTGAAGCTTTCTTT. This gives the protein CASSVRRVNTEAFF.

The chain joins TRBV19 to TRBJ1-1, with D possibly being TRBD1 (6 bases). The CDR3 runs to 15 residues. Trimming took 9 bases from V and 0 from J, leaving 17 bases between them. Germline V gene data show CDR1 as LNHDA and CDR2 as SQIVND (reference sequence). CDR3 sequence: CASTRGQGMNTEAFF. CDR3 in DNA: TGTGCCAGCACACGGGGGCAGGGGATGAACACTGAAGCTTTCTTT.

This clonotype was recorded a few times. The chain recombines TRBV7-8 with TRBJ1-5, with TRBD1 as a possible D gene (5 bases). V lost 3 bases and J 2 bases, leaving 14 bases between the germline ends. This CDR3 comprises 16 residues. Germline V gene data show CDR1 as SGHVS and CDR2 as FQNEAQ. CDR3 residues: CASSFGGDRRNQPQHF. CDR3 DNA sequence: TGTGCCAGCAGCTTCGGAGGGGACCGGCGCAATCAGCCCCAGCATTTT.

This clonotype has only a few counts. The chain has TRBV7-2 and TRBJ2-2; D tentatively fits TRBD1 or TRBD2 (5 bases each). The ends were cut back, 5 bases at V and 5 bases at J, with 18 bases in the middle. The CDR3 spans 16 residues. CDR1 is SGHTA, CDR2 FQGNSA, per germline. CDR3 residues: CASSRHRAEGTGELFF. CDR3 bases: TGTGCCAGCAGCCGGCACCGGGCCGAGGGGACCGGGGAGCTGTTTTTT.

This clonotype was recorded a few times. The V call is TRBV28, the J call TRBJ2-7; D is unresolved. CDR3 length: 13 residues. V lost 3 bases and J 4 bases, leaving 10 bases between the germline ends. The germline gives CDR1 MDHEN, CDR2 SYDVKM. Written as DNA, the CDR3 is TGTGCCAGCAGTTTCGTAGAGCGTTACGAGCAGTACTTC. Amino acid sequence: CASSFVERYEQYF.

This clonotype was seen at least ten times. This sequence joins TRBV7-8 and TRBJ2-1; D unresolved. CDR1 and CDR2 (germline): SGHVS, FQNEAQ. V was pared by 5 bases and J by 1 base, with 15 bases between. CDR3 size: 16 residues. CDR3 sequence: CASSQREPDSYNEQFF. CDR3 bases: TGTGCCAGCAGCCAGCGCGAGCCTGATTCCTACAATGAGCAGTTCTTC.

The genes are TRBV7-2 and TRBJ2-7; the D gene is possibly TRBD1 (5 bases). The V end lost 4 bases, the J end lost 2 bases, and 12 bases lay between the germline ends. The V gene's germline CDR1 is SGHTA and CDR2 FQGNSA. CDR3 length equals 14 residues. The CDR3 loop reads CASSSPDSPYEQYF. The CDR3 DNA follows: TGTGCCAGCAGCTCCCCAGACAGCCCCTACGAGCAGTACTTC.

The gene calls are TRBV11-3 and TRBJ2-5; 9 nucleotides line up with TRBD2. This CDR3 has 20 residues. The germline V gene has CDR1 SGHNT and CDR2 YENEEA. With V trimmed by 2 bases and J by 1 base, 17 bases remained unmatched. Written as DNA, the CDR3 is TGTGCCAGCAGCTTATACATTTCGGAGCGGGGGGCAAAGATCCAAGAGACCCAGTACTTC. Its protein is CASSLYISERGAKIQETQYF.

This clonotype was recorded a few times. V and J are TRBV7-9 and TRBJ2-5, with 15 positions matching TRBD2. In germline, CDR1 is SEHNR, CDR2 FQNEAQ (reference sequence). V lost 4 bases, J lost 7 bases, and 10 bases stayed unmatched. The length of the CDR3 is 17 residues. Here the CDR3 reads CASSSRTSGGAVRTQYF. CDR3 coding DNA: TGTGCCAGCAGCTCCCGGACTAGCGGGGGGGCCGTTCGGACCCAGTACTTC. Looking up the rest from reference TRBV7-9 and TRBJ2-5 gives the full variable domain: DTGVSQNPRHKITKRGQNVTFRCDPISEHNRLYWYRQTLGQGPEFLTYFQNEAQLEKSRLLSDRFSAERPKGSFSTLEIQRTEQGDSAMYLCASSSRTSGGAVRTQYFGPGTRLLVL.

The V call is TRBV28, the J call TRBJ1-5; TRBD1 matches at 9 bases. CDR3 length: 15 residues. Germline V CDR1 and CDR2: MDHEN, SYDVKM. J was trimmed by 5 bases and V by 6 bases; bases with no gene match: 8. The chain's CDR3 is CASSLRGTGYQPQHF. DNA of the CDR3: TGTGCCAGCAGCCTTCGAGGGACAGGGTATCAGCCCCAGCATTTT.

V usage is TRBV5-1 and J usage is TRBJ2-7; the D gene is possibly TRBD2 (5 bases). Germline V gives CDR1 SGHRS, CDR2 YFSETQ. The V gene lost 2 bases and the J gene lost 3 bases, with 18 bases spanning the gap. The CDR3 length is 16 residues. CDR3 loop: CASSFDEGRGIYEQYF. As DNA, the CDR3 is TGCGCCAGCAGCTTCGATGAGGGTCGCGGAATCTACGAGCAGTACTTC.

The chain carries TRBV11-2 and TRBJ1-1; no clear D gene. Trimming shortened V by 5 bases and J by 7 bases, and 11 bases separated the two germline ends. The CDR3 runs to 12 residues. Germline V gene sequence: CDR1 SGHAT, CDR2 FQNNGV. CDR3 region: CASSAGEIEAFF. The CDR3 bases are TGTGCCAGCAGCGCCGGAGAGATTGAAGCTTTCTTT.

This chain connects TRBV6-1 to TRBJ2-7; D uncertain. The CDR3 sequence is 15 residues long. V was shortened by 6 bases and J by 0 bases, with 15 bases between the two germline ends. Germline values: CDR1 MNHNS, CDR2 SASEGT. The CDR3 loop is CASSYGHPSSYEQYF. DNA of the CDR3: TGTGCCAGCAGCTACGGCCATCCGAGCTCCTACGAGCAGTACTTC.